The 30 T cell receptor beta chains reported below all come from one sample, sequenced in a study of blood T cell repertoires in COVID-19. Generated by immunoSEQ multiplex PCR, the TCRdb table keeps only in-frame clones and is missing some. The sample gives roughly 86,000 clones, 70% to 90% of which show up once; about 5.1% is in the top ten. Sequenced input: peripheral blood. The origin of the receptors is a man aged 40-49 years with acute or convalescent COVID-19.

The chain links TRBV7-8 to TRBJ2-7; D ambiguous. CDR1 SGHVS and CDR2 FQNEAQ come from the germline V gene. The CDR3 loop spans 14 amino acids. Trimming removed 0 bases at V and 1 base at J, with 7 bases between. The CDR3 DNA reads TGTGCCAGCAGCTTAGCCCCCGGGTCCTACGAGCAGTACTTC. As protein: CASSLAPGSYEQYF.

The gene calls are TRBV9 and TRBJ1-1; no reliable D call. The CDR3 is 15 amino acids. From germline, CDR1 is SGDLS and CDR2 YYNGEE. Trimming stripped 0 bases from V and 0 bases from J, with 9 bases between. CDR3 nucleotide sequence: TGTGCCAGCAGCGTAGCTCAGGCCATGAACACTGAAGCTTTCTTT. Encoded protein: CASSVAQAMNTEAFF.

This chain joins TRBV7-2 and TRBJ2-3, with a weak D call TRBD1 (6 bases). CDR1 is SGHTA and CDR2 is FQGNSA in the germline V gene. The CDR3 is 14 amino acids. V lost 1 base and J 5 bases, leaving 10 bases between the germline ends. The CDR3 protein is CASSLVGRGDTQYF. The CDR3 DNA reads TGTGCCAGCAGCTTAGTAGGCAGGGGAGATACGCAGTATTTT.

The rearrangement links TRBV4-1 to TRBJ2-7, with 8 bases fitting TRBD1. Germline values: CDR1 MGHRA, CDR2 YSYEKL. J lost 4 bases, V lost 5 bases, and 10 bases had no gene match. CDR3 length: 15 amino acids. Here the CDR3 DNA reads TGCGCCAGCAGCAAAAATGGCCAGGGGGCTTACGAGCAGTACTTC. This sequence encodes CASSKNGQGAYEQYF.

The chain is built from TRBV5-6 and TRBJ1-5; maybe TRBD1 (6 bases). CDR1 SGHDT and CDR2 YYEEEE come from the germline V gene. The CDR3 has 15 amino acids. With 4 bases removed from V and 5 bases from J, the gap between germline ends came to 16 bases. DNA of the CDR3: TGTGCCAGCAGCGCCGACAGGAGGCTGTATCAGCCCCAGCATTTT. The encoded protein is CASSADRRLYQPQHF.

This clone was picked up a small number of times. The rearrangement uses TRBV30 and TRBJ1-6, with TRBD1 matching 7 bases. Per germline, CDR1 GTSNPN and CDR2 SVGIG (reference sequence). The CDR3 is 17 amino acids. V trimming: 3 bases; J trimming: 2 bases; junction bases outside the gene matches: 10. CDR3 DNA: TGTGCCTGGAGATCCGGAACAGGGGCAACCTATAATTCACCCCTCCACTTT. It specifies CAWRSGTGATYNSPLHF.

Here the CDR3 reads CASRVTGEEKLFF. Here the CDR3 DNA reads TGTGCCAGCAGAGTGACAGGGGAAGAAAAACTGTTTTTT. The chain recombines TRBV6-5 with TRBJ1-4, with TRBD1 matching 8 bases. CDR3 size: 13 residues. Per the germline V gene, CDR1 is MNHEY and CDR2 is SVGAGI. With V trimmed by 6 bases and J by 8 bases, 5 bases remained unmatched.

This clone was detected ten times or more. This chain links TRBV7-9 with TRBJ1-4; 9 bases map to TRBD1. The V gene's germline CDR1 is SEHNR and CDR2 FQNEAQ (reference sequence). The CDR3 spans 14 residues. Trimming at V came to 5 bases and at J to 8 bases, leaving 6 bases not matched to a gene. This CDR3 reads CASSQTGGHEKLFF. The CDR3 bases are TGTGCCAGCAGCCAAACAGGGGGCCACGAAAAACTGTTTTTT.

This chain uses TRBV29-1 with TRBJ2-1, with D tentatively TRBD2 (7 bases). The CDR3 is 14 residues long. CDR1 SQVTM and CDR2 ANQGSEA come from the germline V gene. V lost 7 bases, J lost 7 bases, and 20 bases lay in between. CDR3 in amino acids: CSAIGGGRRNEQFF. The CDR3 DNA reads TGCAGCGCTATAGGGGGGGGCCGTCGGAATGAGCAGTTCTTC.

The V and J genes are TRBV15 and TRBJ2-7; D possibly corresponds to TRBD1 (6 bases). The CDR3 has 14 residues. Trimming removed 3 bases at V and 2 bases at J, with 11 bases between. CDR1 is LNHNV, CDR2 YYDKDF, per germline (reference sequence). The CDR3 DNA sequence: TGTGCCACCAGCAGTTCACAGGGCGCCTACGAGCAGTACTTC. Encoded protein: CATSSSQGAYEQYF.

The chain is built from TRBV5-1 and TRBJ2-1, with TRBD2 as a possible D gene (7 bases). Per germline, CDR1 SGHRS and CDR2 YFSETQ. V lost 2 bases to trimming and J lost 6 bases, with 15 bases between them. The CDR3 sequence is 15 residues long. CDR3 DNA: TGCGCCAGCAGCTTCGCAACGGGGGGCGTCAATGAGCAGTTCTTC. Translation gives CASSFATGGVNEQFF.

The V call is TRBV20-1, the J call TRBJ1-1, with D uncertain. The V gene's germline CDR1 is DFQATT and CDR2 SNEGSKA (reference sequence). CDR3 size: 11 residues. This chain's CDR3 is CACDMNTEAFF. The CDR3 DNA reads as TGCGCCTGCGATATGAACACTGAAGCTTTCTTT.

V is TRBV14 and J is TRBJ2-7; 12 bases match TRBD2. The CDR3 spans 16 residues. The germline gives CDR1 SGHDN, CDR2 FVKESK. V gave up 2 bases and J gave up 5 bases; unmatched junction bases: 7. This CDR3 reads CASSQPTSGRRNEQYF. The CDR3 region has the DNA TGTGCCAGCAGCCAACCGACTAGCGGGAGAAGGAACGAGCAGTACTTC.

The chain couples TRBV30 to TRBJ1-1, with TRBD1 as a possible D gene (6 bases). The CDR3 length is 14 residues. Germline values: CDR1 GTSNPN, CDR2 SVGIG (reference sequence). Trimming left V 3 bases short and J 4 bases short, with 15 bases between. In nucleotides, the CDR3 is TGTGCCTGGAGACCCCAGGGGAGCATCACTGAAGCTTTCTTT. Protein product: CAWRPQGSITEAFF.

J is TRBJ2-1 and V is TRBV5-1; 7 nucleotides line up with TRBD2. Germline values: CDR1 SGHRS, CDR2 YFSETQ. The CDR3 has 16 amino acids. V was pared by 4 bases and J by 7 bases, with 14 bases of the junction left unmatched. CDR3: CASSRRRGEQVNEQFF. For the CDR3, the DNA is TGCGCCAGCAGCCGCCGACGGGGGGAGCAAGTGAATGAGCAGTTCTTC.

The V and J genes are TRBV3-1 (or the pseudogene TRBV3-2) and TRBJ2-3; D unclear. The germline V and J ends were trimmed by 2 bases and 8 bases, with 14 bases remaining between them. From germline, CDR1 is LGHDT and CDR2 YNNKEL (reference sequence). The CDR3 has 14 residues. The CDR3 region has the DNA TGTGCCAGCAGCCAATCGTCTGAGGTGGGTACGCAGTATTTT. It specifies CASSQSSEVGTQYF.

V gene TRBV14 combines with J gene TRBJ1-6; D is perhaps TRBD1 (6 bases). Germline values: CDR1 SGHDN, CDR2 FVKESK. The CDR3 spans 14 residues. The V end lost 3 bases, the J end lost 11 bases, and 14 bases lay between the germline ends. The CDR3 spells CASSHGQLITPLHF. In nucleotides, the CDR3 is TGTGCCAGCAGCCACGGACAGCTCATTACACCCCTCCACTTT.

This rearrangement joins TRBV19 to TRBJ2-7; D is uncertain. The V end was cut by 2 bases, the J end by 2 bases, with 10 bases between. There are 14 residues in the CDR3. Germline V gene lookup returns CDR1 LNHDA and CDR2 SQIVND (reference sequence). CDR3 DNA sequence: TGTGCCAGTAGTATAAGTGCCTACCCCTACGAGCAGTACTTC. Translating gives CASSISAYPYEQYF.

The CDR3 nucleotides are TGTGCCAGCAGCTCCCTCCGGAACAGGGTGGGCGGCTACACCTTC. It encodes CASSSLRNRVGGYTF. The chain uses TRBV7-2 and TRBJ1-2; TRBD1 is a possible D gene (6 bases). V was trimmed by 4 bases and J by 8 bases, leaving 20 bases between them. Germline assignment: CDR1 SGHTA and CDR2 FQGNSA. CDR3 length: 15 residues.

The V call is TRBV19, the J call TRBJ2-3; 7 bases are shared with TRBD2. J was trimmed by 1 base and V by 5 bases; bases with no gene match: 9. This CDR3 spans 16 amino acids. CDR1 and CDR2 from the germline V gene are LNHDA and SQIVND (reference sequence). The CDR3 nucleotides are TGTGCCAGTAGTCGGGGGAGGGCCTCGGGCACAGATACGCAGTATTTT. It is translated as CASSRGRASGTDTQYF.

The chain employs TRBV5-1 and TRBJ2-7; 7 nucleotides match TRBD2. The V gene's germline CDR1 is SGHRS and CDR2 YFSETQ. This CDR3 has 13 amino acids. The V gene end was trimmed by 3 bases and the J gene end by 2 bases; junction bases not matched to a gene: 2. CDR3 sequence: CASSSSGTYEQYF. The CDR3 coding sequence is TGCGCCAGCAGCTCTAGCGGTACCTACGAGCAGTACTTC.

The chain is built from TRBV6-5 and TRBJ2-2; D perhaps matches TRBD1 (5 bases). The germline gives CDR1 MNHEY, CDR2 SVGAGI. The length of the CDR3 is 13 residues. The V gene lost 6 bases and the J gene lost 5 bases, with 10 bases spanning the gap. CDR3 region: CASSLQVTGELFF. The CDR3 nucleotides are TGTGCCAGCAGCTTACAGGTGACCGGGGAGCTGTTTTTT.

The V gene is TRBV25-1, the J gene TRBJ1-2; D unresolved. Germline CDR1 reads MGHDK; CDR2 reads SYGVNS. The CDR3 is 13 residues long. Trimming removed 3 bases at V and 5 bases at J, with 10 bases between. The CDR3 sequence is CASSDKLQYGYTF. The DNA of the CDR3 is TGTGCCAGCAGTGACAAGTTACAATATGGCTACACCTTC.

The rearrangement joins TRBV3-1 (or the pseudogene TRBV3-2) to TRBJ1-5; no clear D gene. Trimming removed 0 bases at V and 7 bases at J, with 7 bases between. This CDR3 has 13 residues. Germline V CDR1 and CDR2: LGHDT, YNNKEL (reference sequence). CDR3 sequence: CASSQDLSQPQHF. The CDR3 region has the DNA TGTGCCAGCAGCCAAGACCTGAGCCAGCCCCAGCATTTT.

This CDR3 reads CASTAGTGFDEQYF. CDR3 bases: TGCGCCAGCACGGCCGGGACAGGGTTCGACGAGCAGTACTTC. This chain joins TRBV5-1 and TRBJ2-7; 9 nucleotides line up with TRBD1. Per the germline V gene, CDR1 is SGHRS and CDR2 is YFSETQ. V shed 6 bases, J shed 5 bases, and the junction held 9 bases outside the gene matches. The CDR3 contains 14 residues. Variable domain in full (rest from reference TRBV5-1 and TRBJ2-7): KAGVTQTPRYLIKTRGQQVTLSCSPISGHRSVSWYQQTPGQGLQFLFEYFSETQRNKGNFPGRFSGRQFSNSRSEMNVSTLELGDSALYLCASTAGTGFDEQYFGPGTRLTVT.

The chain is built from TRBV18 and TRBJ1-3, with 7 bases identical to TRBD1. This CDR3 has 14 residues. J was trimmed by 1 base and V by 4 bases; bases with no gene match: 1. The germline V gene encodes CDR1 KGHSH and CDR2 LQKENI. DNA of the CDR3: TGTGCCAGCTCACTACAGGGGTCTGGAAACACCATATATTTT. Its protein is CASSLQGSGNTIYF. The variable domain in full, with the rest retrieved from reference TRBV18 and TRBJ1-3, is NAGVMQNPRHLVRRRGQEARLRCSPMKGHSHVYWYRQLPEEGLKFMVYLQKENIIDESGMPKERFSAEFPKEGPSILRIQQVVRGDSAAYFCASSLQGSGNTIYFGEGSWLTVV.

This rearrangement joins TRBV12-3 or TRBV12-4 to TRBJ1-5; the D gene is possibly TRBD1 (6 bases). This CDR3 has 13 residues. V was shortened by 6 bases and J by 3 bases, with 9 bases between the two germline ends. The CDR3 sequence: CASSRQDNQPQHF. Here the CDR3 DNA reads TGTGCCAGCAGCCGACAGGACAATCAGCCCCAGCATTTT.

The CDR3 DNA follows: TGTGCCTGGGATCGGGCGGGTAACACTGAAGCTTTCTTT. As protein: CAWDRAGNTEAFF. The chain carries TRBV30 and TRBJ1-1; no firm D call. The V and J ends lost 5 bases and 2 bases respectively, with 12 bases between them. CDR1 and CDR2 from the germline V gene are GTSNPN and SVGIG (reference sequence). CDR3 length: 13 residues. The full variable domain, with the rest looked up from reference TRBV30 and TRBJ1-1, is SQTIHQWPATLVQPVGSPLSLECTVEGTSNPNLYWYRQAAGRGLQLLFYSVGIGQISSEVPQNLSASRPQDRQFILSSKKLLLSDSGFYLCAWDRAGNTEAFFGQGTRLTVV.

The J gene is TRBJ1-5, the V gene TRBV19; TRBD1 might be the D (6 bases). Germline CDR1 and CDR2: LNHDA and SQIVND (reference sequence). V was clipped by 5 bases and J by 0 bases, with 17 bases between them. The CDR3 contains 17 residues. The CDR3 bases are TGTGCCAGTAGTCCCCCAACAGGGATTCCTAGCAATCAGCCCCAGCATTTT. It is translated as CASSPPTGIPSNQPQHF.

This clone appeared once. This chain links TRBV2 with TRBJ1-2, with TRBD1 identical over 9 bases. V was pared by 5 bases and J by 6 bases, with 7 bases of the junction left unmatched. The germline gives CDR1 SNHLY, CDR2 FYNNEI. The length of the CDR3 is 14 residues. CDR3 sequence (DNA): TGTGCCAGCAGTATCGGGACAGGGTTGGATGGCTACACCTTC. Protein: CASSIGTGLDGYTF.